The TCR beta chain described here comes from a study of OX40 agonist ivuxolimab in advanced cancers. The repertoire was sequenced with immunoSEQ multiplex PCR; TCRdb's copy has only in-frame clones and lacks some. The repertoire holds about 83,000 clones, with around 85% as singletons. A remark on this clone: The antigen is undetermined.

The CDR3 spans 12 residues. Trimming took off 1 base at V and 3 bases at J, with 4 bases between the two ends. Germline CDR1 is SEHNR and CDR2 is FQNEAQ (reference sequence). Study-level results: In the 0.1 to 3.0 mg/kg range, CD4+ and CD8+ blood T cells had expanded clonally by week 6. Among patients with partial responses at 0.1-3.0 mg/kg, clonal expansion was among the lowest. The investigators did not determine what antigen specificity the expanded peripheral T cells had.

The V call is TRBV7-9, the J call TRBJ2-7; unclear D gene. This sample comprised CD4+ or CD8+ T cells sorted from blood, obtained in a trial of the OX40 agonist ivuxolimab. The sequence was collected from an adult with an advanced solid tumor such as melanoma, head and neck, liver or kidney cancer. CDR3 DNA: TGTGCCAGCAGCTTAGGCAGCTACGAGCAGTACTTC. This translates into CASSLGSYEQYF. Complete variable domain (other parts from reference TRBV7-9 and TRBJ2-7): DTGVSQNPRHKITKRGQNVTFRCDPISEHNRLYWYRQTLGQGPEFLTYFQNEAQLEKSRLLSDRFSAERPKGSFSTLEIQRTEQGDSAMYLCASSLGSYEQYFGPGTRLTVT.